One and the same sample provided the 25 T cell receptor beta chains below, sequenced in a study of blood T cell repertoires in COVID-19. Repertoires were generated with immunoSEQ multiplex PCR, while TCRdb's copy carries only in-frame clones and drops some. The sample consists of 300,000 to 500,000 clones, roughly 88% of them appearing once. The sequenced sample consisted of PBMCs or T cells enriched from blood (not recorded which). These receptors were obtained from a woman aged 30 to 39 with acute COVID-19.

This sequence joins TRBV29-1 and TRBJ1-1, with D perhaps matching TRBD1 (5 bases). The CDR3 has 14 amino acids. Germline V lookup: CDR1 SQVTM, CDR2 ANQGSEA. V dropped 4 bases and J dropped 0 bases, with 12 bases sitting between them. The DNA for the CDR3 is TGCAGCGTTGGGGCAGGGAACATGAACACTGAAGCTTTCTTT. It encodes CSVGAGNMNTEAFF.

This chain connects TRBV15 to TRBJ2-7; perhaps TRBD1 as D (7 bases). Trimming shortened V by 3 bases and J by 1 base, and 13 bases separated the two germline ends. The V gene's germline CDR1 is LNHNV and CDR2 YYDKDF (reference sequence). The CDR3 runs to 15 residues. CDR3 DNA sequence: TGTGCCACCAGCAGCAGGCAGGGGGGATCCTACGAGCAGTACTTC. This codes for CATSSRQGGSYEQYF.

The chain joins TRBV5-5 to TRBJ1-5, with 9 bases matching TRBD1. This CDR3 comprises 16 residues. Germline CDR1 SGHKS, CDR2 YYEKEE (reference sequence). V lost 4 bases to trimming and J lost 4 bases; unmatched junction nucleotides: 9. The CDR3 here is CASSPVETGGNQPQHF. CDR3 in DNA: TGTGCCAGCAGCCCGGTCGAGACAGGGGGGAATCAGCCCCAGCATTTT.

The V gene is TRBV7-2, the J gene TRBJ2-5; 9 nucleotides agree with TRBD2. V shed 5 bases, J shed 3 bases, and the junction held 4 bases outside the gene matches. Germline loops: CDR1 SGHTA, CDR2 FQGNSA. This CDR3 region has 14 residues. Written as DNA, the CDR3 is TGTGCCAGCAGCCAGGGACTAGCCGAAGAGACCCAGTACTTC. It encodes CASSQGLAEETQYF.

The chain joins TRBV2 to TRBJ1-3; D gene unclear. Germline CDR1 and CDR2: SNHLY and FYNNEI. There are 15 residues in the CDR3. V lost 5 bases and J lost 0, with 11 bases in between. In DNA, the CDR3 is TGTGCCAGCAGTCCTCAGGCGTTCTCTGGAAACACCATATATTTT. Translated, it gives CASSPQAFSGNTIYF.

V usage is TRBV2 and J usage is TRBJ1-1; D not resolved. The V gene's germline CDR1 is SNHLY and CDR2 FYNNEI. The CDR3 is made up of 13 amino acids. V dropped 9 bases and J dropped 0 bases, with 11 bases sitting between them. In DNA form, the CDR3 reads TGTGCCAGTGAGGGAACCTTGAACACTGAAGCTTTCTTT. This codes for CASEGTLNTEAFF.

This clone was found once. The chain is built from TRBV7-2 and TRBJ2-2; D perhaps matches TRBD2 (5 bases). CDR1 SGHTA and CDR2 FQGNSA come from the germline V gene. V was clipped by 2 bases and J by 5 bases, with 24 bases between them. CDR3 length: 19 residues. Here the CDR3 reads CASSLSPRLAPPQTGELFF. Here the CDR3 DNA reads TGTGCCAGCAGCTTAAGTCCTCGGCTAGCCCCCCCCCAAACCGGGGAGCTGTTTTTT.

The rearrangement uses TRBV30 and TRBJ2-1, with 8 bases lining up with TRBD2. CDR3 length equals 15 residues. With 0 bases clipped from V and 8 bases from J, the junction kept 9 bases outside the gene matches. Germline loops: CDR1 GTSNPN, CDR2 SVGIG (reference sequence). CDR3 amino acids: CAWSVRGGTSHEQFF. The CDR3 DNA reads TGTGCCTGGAGTGTACGGGGGGGCACTTCTCATGAGCAGTTCTTC.

The chain combines TRBV24-1 with TRBJ2-3; 8 bases fit TRBD2. Germline V gene lookup returns CDR1 KGHDR and CDR2 SFDVKD. V shed 2 bases and J 3 bases; nucleotides not matched to a gene: 12. The CDR3 covers 18 residues. The CDR3 spells CATSDSRRGGTLTDTQYF. The CDR3 region has the DNA TGTGCCACCAGTGATTCGCGCCGGGGGGGCACACTGACAGATACGCAGTATTTT.

There are a few counts of this clone. This chain links TRBV5-1 with TRBJ1-6; 10 nucleotides line up with TRBD1. Germline CDR1 is SGHRS and CDR2 is YFSETQ. J lost 7 bases, V lost 5 bases, and 12 bases had no gene match. The CDR3 is 17 amino acids. CDR3 residues: CASSFTGTGESNSPLHF. The CDR3 bases are TGCGCCAGCAGTTTTACCGGGACAGGGGAATCAAATTCACCCCTCCACTTT.

This chain uses TRBV4-1 with TRBJ2-7, with D possibly TRBD2 on 7 matching bases. Germline V gene data show CDR1 as MGHRA and CDR2 as YSYEKL. Trimming removed 0 bases from V and 0 bases from J, with 15 bases in between. The CDR3 consists of 17 residues. CDR3 DNA: TGCGCCAGCAGCCAAGATAGGGGGGGAATCGCCTCCTACGAGCAGTACTTC. Translating gives CASSQDRGGIASYEQYF.

This CDR3 reads CASSLSGYYQETQYF. DNA of the CDR3: TGTGCCAGCAGCTTAAGCGGGTATTACCAAGAGACCCAGTACTTC. The chain uses TRBV7-3 and TRBJ2-5, with a tentative D call TRBD2 (5 bases). Trimming removed 1 base from V and 0 bases from J, with 9 bases in between. This CDR3 region has 15 residues. CDR1 is SGHTA, CDR2 FQGTGA, per germline.

This clone was picked up a small number of times. This chain joins TRBV29-1 and TRBJ1-2; 12 positions agree with TRBD1. This CDR3 has 16 residues. The junction had 9 bases not matched to a gene; V was cut back by 3 bases and J by 4 bases. CDR1 and CDR2 (germline): SQVTM, ANQGSEA. The CDR3 here is CSVEAPGTGGRYGYTF. CDR3 DNA: TGCAGCGTTGAGGCGCCCGGGACAGGGGGCCGCTATGGCTACACCTTC.

The chain links TRBV7-3 to TRBJ2-2; 8 bases line up with TRBD1. The CDR3 covers 15 residues. Trimming took 3 bases from V and 1 from J; bases not matched to a gene: 1. CDR1 is SGHTA, CDR2 FQGTGA, per germline. The CDR3 coding sequence is TGTGCCAGCAGCTTGGGACAGGTGAACACCGGGGAGCTGTTTTTT. Translating it yields CASSLGQVNTGELFF. The entire variable domain, with the rest obtained from reference TRBV7-3 and TRBJ2-2, is as follows: GAGVSQTPSNKVTEKGKYVELRCDPISGHTALYWYRQSLGQGPEFLIYFQGTGAADDSGLPNDRFFAVRPEGSVSTLKIQRTERGDSAVYLCASSLGQVNTGELFFGEGSRLTVL.

The sample holds one count of this clone. This chain uses TRBV7-2 with TRBJ1-1, with D perhaps TRBD1 (5 bases). The CDR3 is 14 amino acids. Per the germline V gene, CDR1 is SGHTA and CDR2 is FQGNSA. V was pared by 5 bases and J by 2 bases, with 12 bases between. CDR3 sequence: CASSATDLNTEAFF. DNA of the CDR3: TGTGCCAGCAGCGCGACAGATCTTAACACTGAAGCTTTCTTT.

V is TRBV6-2 or TRBV6-3 and J is TRBJ1-4, with 7 bases fitting TRBD1. Per the germline V gene, CDR1 is MNHEY and CDR2 is SVGEGT. The length of the CDR3 is 15 residues. V lost 2 bases, J lost 5 bases, and 5 bases stayed unmatched. CDR3 coding DNA: TGTGCCAGCAGTTACCCGACAGGGAAGAATGAAAAACTGTTTTTT. This gives the protein CASSYPTGKNEKLFF.

CDR3 coding DNA: TGTGCCATCAGCGCCCGGTATGCTGCAACTAATGAAAAACTGTTTTTT. It specifies CAISARYAATNEKLFF. The genes are TRBV10-3 and TRBJ1-4; D is uncertain. The length of the CDR3 is 16 residues. CDR1 ENHRY and CDR2 SYGVKD come from the germline V gene. V lost 6 bases, J lost 0 bases, and 14 bases lay in between.

The J gene is TRBJ1-4, the V gene TRBV7-9, with D perhaps TRBD1 (6 bases). The germline V gene has CDR1 SEHNR and CDR2 FQNEAQ (reference sequence). The CDR3 has 16 amino acids. The ends were cut back, 4 bases at V and 7 bases at J, with 19 bases in the middle. The CDR3 here is CASSYSLGGGGEKLFF. The CDR3 nucleotides read TGTGCCAGCAGCTACTCCCTGGGGGGAGGGGGTGAAAAACTGTTTTTT.

The rearrangement uses TRBV19 and TRBJ1-3, with TRBD1 identical over 7 bases. Germline V gene sequence: CDR1 LNHDA, CDR2 SQIVND (reference sequence). The CDR3 has 15 amino acids. V was clipped by 5 bases and J by 1 base; unmatched bases: 5. CDR3 sequence: CASSGQESSGNTIYF. The CDR3 region has the DNA TGTGCCAGTAGTGGACAGGAATCGTCTGGAAACACCATATATTTT.

V and J are TRBV27 and TRBJ2-1, with D perhaps TRBD2 (6 bases). V dropped 3 bases and J dropped 3 bases, with 12 bases sitting between them. The germline V gene has CDR1 MNHEY and CDR2 SMNVEV (reference sequence). The CDR3 has 15 amino acids. The CDR3 DNA follows: TGTGCCAGCAGTTTGGCGGGGTCCTTCTACAATGAGCAGTTCTTC. Encoded protein: CASSLAGSFYNEQFF.

The chain is built from TRBV7-2 and TRBJ2-1; weak D call: TRBD2 (6 bases). V gave up 0 bases and J gave up 4 bases, with 13 bases separating them. The CDR3 sequence is 16 residues long. Germline V gene data show CDR1 as SGHTA and CDR2 as FQGNSA. The CDR3 reads CASSLAGLEGYNEQFF. The CDR3 DNA reads TGTGCCAGCAGCTTAGCTGGGTTGGAGGGGTACAATGAGCAGTTCTTC.

J is TRBJ1-2 and V is TRBV9; tentative D call: TRBD1 (5 bases). The germline V gene has CDR1 SGDLS and CDR2 YYNGEE. The CDR3 totals 15 residues. Trimming removed 3 bases at V and 7 bases at J, with 19 bases between. CDR3 sequence reads: CASSGGFLWGGGYTF. For the CDR3, the DNA is TGTGCCAGCAGCGGAGGATTCTTATGGGGGGGTGGCTACACCTTC.

Comment on this clone: This same CDR3 is encoded by further DNA sequences in the sample. CDR3 sequence: CASSQDRRNTEAFF. The CDR3 nucleotides read TGTGCCAGCAGCCAAGACCGCAGGAACACTGAAGCTTTCTTT. V and J are TRBV3-1 (or the pseudogene TRBV3-2) and TRBJ1-1; no reliable D call. The V gene's germline CDR1 is LGHDT and CDR2 YNNKEL (reference sequence). Trimming pared 0 bases from V and 1 base from J, leaving 6 bases between. This CDR3 has 14 residues.

This clone was seen once. The genes are TRBV9 and TRBJ1-2; no clear D gene. The ends were cut back, 3 bases at V and 4 bases at J, with 16 bases in the middle. CDR3 length: 15 residues. Germline CDR1 and CDR2: SGDLS and YYNGEE. For the CDR3, the DNA is TGTGCCAGCAGCGACCCCGTTGCGGGTACCTATGGCTACACCTTC. Its translation is CASSDPVAGTYGYTF.

The V and J genes are TRBV29-1 and TRBJ2-7; 10 bases align to TRBD1. The germline V gene has CDR1 SQVTM and CDR2 ANQGSEA. The junction had 10 bases not matched to a gene; V was cut back by 6 bases and J by 5 bases. The CDR3 is 14 residues long. The CDR3 sequence is CSVRKDRGKDEQYF. The DNA of the CDR3 is TGCAGCGTCAGAAAGGACAGGGGGAAGGACGAGCAGTACTTC.